The 22 T cell receptor beta chains below were found in one sample sequenced in a study of cytomegalovirus exposure and HLA in healthy donors. Vbeta (60) and Jbeta (13) primers were used in the PCR. Sequencing was performed with immunoSEQ multiplex PCR; in TCRdb, only in-frame clones are kept and a portion is missing. The sample has over 100,000 clones. The sample was PBMCs. These receptor sequences come from a man aged 30-40 years in good health and CMV-seronegative.

This chain joins TRBV5-6 and TRBJ1-4; TRBD1 matches at 7 bases. CDR1 and CDR2 from the germline V gene are SGHDT and YYEEEE. The junction had 5 bases not matched to a gene; V was cut back by 4 bases and J by 5 bases. There are 14 residues in the CDR3. CDR3 region: CASSGGGGNEKLFF. The CDR3 DNA reads as TGTGCCAGCAGCGGAGGGGGCGGGAATGAAAAACTGTTTTTT.

This chain connects TRBV19 to TRBJ1-1; D is unclear. Germline CDR1 and CDR2: LNHDA and SQIVND (reference sequence). V lost 3 bases to trimming and J lost 3 bases, with 8 bases between them. The CDR3 length is 13 residues. CDR3 loop: CASSIRRDTEAFF. CDR3 bases: TGTGCCAGTAGTATCAGGCGGGACACTGAAGCTTTCTTT.

The gene calls are TRBV12-2 and TRBJ2-7; no DNA check was done on the table's D call, TRBD1. TRBV12-2 counts as a pseudogene. The CDR3 runs to 17 residues. The CDR3 DNA reads TGTGCAAGTCGCTTAGCGACTGGGACAGGGAGAACCTACGAGCAGTACTTC. It translates to CASRLATGTGRTYEQYF.

The V gene is TRBV28, the J gene TRBJ2-5; a weak D match, TRBD1 (6 bases). CDR1 and CDR2 (germline): MDHEN, SYDVKM. The ends were cut back, 2 bases at V and 5 bases at J, with 12 bases in the middle. This CDR3 has 14 amino acids. The CDR3 nucleotides read TGTGCCAGCAGTTTAGCCCAGGGGCGGGAGACCCAGTACTTC. This sequence encodes CASSLAQGRETQYF.

The chain couples TRBV6-5 to TRBJ2-3; perhaps TRBD2 as D (6 bases). Trimming pared 4 bases from V and 3 bases from J, leaving 11 bases between. Germline lookup yields CDR1 MNHEY and CDR2 SVGAGI. CDR3 length: 14 amino acids. The CDR3 is CASSSTSPTDTQYF. DNA of the CDR3: TGTGCCAGCAGTTCGACTAGTCCGACAGATACGCAGTATTTT.

V usage is TRBV28 and J usage is TRBJ2-7, with TRBD2 identical over 11 bases. CDR3 length: 15 amino acids. V shed 5 bases, J shed 6 bases, and the junction held 9 bases outside the gene matches. CDR1 and CDR2 (germline): MDHEN, SYDVKM. The chain's CDR3 is CASSPGLAEGPEQYF. The CDR3 nucleotides are TGTGCCAGCAGTCCGGGACTAGCGGAGGGTCCCGAGCAGTACTTC.

The chain combines TRBV10-3 with TRBJ2-3, with TRBD2 identical over 8 bases. The junction had 5 bases not matched to a gene; V was cut back by 0 bases and J by 0 bases. Germline CDR1 and CDR2: ENHRY and SYGVKD. The CDR3 is made up of 17 amino acids. This CDR3 is CAISESIRGGSTDTQYF. The CDR3 DNA reads TGTGCCATCAGTGAGTCGATACGGGGGGGCAGCACAGATACGCAGTATTTT.

The J gene is TRBJ1-2, the V gene TRBV7-2; TRBD1 matches 9 bases. Germline loops: CDR1 SGHTA, CDR2 FQGNSA. The V segment lost 3 bases and the J segment 0 bases; nucleotides outside the gene matches: 8. The CDR3 is 17 residues long. The CDR3 bases are TGTGCCAGCAGCTTTTCCGGGACAGGGAAAGCTAACTATGGCTACACCTTC. Its protein is CASSFSGTGKANYGYTF. Combining the CDR3 with reference TRBV7-2 and TRBJ1-2 gives the whole variable domain GAGVSQSPSNKVTEKGKDVELRCDPISGHTALYWYRQSLGQGLEFLIYFQGNSAPDKSGLPSDRFSAERTGGSVSTLTIQRTQQEDSAVYLCASSFSGTGKANYGYTFGSGTRLTVV.

This chain uses TRBV2 with TRBJ1-1; 9 bases align to TRBD1. This CDR3 has 17 residues. Germline CDR1 reads SNHLY; CDR2 reads FYNNEI. The V and J ends lost 8 bases and 0 bases, in that order; junction bases with no gene match: 13. The CDR3 reads CASGLTSDRGMNTEAFF. DNA of the CDR3: TGTGCCAGCGGCCTTACATCGGACAGGGGTATGAACACTGAAGCTTTCTTT.

CDR3 in amino acids: CASSLRGQGSGNTIYF. Written as DNA, the CDR3 is TGTGCCAGCAGCTTAAGGGGACAGGGATCCGGAAACACCATATATTTT. The chain carries TRBV7-2 and TRBJ1-3; 9 bases map to TRBD1. The CDR3 totals 16 residues. J lost 4 bases, V lost 2 bases, and 6 bases had no gene match. Germline V lookup: CDR1 SGHTA, CDR2 FQGNSA.

This chain connects TRBV5-1 to TRBJ2-2; D gene ambiguous. The CDR3 totals 15 residues. From germline, CDR1 is SGHRS and CDR2 YFSETQ. The V end lost 0 bases, the J end lost 4 bases, and 10 bases lay between the germline ends. The CDR3 loop reads CASSLVALGTGELFF. Written as DNA, the CDR3 is TGCGCCAGCAGCTTGGTAGCCCTAGGCACCGGGGAGCTGTTTTTT.

The J gene is TRBJ1-1, the V gene TRBV29-1; D is undetermined. Trimming took 7 bases from V and 3 from J, leaving 18 bases between them. The CDR3 loop spans 14 amino acids. Germline CDR1 SQVTM, CDR2 ANQGSEA. The CDR3 DNA follows: TGCAGCGCCCTTGTACGGAGGGAGGACACTGAAGCTTTCTTT. Translating it yields CSALVRREDTEAFF.

The chain recombines TRBV7-2 with TRBJ2-7; 7 nucleotides match TRBD1. There are 13 residues in the CDR3. With V trimmed by 5 bases and J by 2 bases, 3 bases remained unmatched. Germline CDR1 is SGHTA and CDR2 is FQGNSA. The CDR3 region is CASSRQGAYEQYF. The CDR3 region has the DNA TGTGCCAGCAGCCGGCAGGGGGCCTACGAGCAGTACTTC.

The chain combines TRBV7-2 with TRBJ1-2; D unclear. CDR3 length equals 15 residues. The germline V gene has CDR1 SGHTA and CDR2 FQGNSA. Trimming pared 4 bases from V and 0 bases from J, leaving 12 bases between. The CDR3: CASSSQWQTNYGYTF. The CDR3 DNA sequence: TGTGCCAGCAGCTCCCAGTGGCAGACTAACTATGGCTACACCTTC.

The J gene is TRBJ2-1, the V gene TRBV4-2, with D maybe TRBD2 (5 bases). The V and J ends lost 1 base and 4 bases respectively, with 20 bases between them. Germline V gene data show CDR1 as LGHNA and CDR2 as YNFKEQ. The CDR3 contains 18 residues. Here the CDR3 DNA reads TGTGCCAGCAGCCAAGCCGCGGCTACTGGAGGATTATACAATGAGCAGTTCTTC. Protein sequence: CASSQAAATGGLYNEQFF.

This chain uses TRBV7-9 with TRBJ2-7; D might be TRBD2 (6 bases). Trimming removed 6 bases at V and 7 bases at J, with 22 bases between. The CDR3 runs 15 residues. CDR1 is SEHNR and CDR2 is FQNEAQ in the germline V gene (reference sequence). The CDR3 DNA is TGTGCCAGCAGTTTCCGGGACTCCTCCTTTGGGGAGCAGTACTTC. This encodes CASSFRDSSFGEQYF.

V usage is TRBV6-5 and J usage is TRBJ1-1; 8 bases agree with TRBD1. CDR3 length: 15 amino acids. Germline V gene lookup returns CDR1 MNHEY and CDR2 SVGAGI. J gave up 7 bases and V 2 bases, and 9 bases lay outside the gene matches. The DNA for the CDR3 is TGTGCCAGCAGTTACCAGGGGGCGACGGAGGATGAAGCTTTCTTT. Its protein is CASSYQGATEDEAFF.

This chain joins TRBV2 and TRBJ2-2, with D possibly matching TRBD1 (7 bases). With 6 bases removed from V and 1 base from J, the gap between germline ends came to 12 bases. The CDR3 totals 15 residues. In germline, CDR1 is SNHLY, CDR2 FYNNEI. CDR3 residues: CASRGRTGNTGELFF. The CDR3 DNA reads as TGTGCCAGCAGGGGGAGGACAGGGAACACCGGGGAGCTGTTTTTT.

V is TRBV12-1 and J is TRBJ2-2; the D call of TRBD1 is as the table states it, not checked on the DNA. TRBV12-1 is a listed pseudogene. The CDR3 has 17 amino acids. DNA for the CDR3: TGTGCCAGCAGCTTAACACCGGGACAGGGGAACACCGGGGAGCTGTTTTTT. This gives the protein CASSLTPGQGNTGELFF.

The chain uses TRBV27 and TRBJ2-7; 8 bases match TRBD1. V was pared by 6 bases and J by 2 bases, with 6 bases of the junction left unmatched. CDR1 is MNHEY, CDR2 SMNVEV, per germline (reference sequence). The CDR3 extends over 14 amino acids. The CDR3 reads CASRRTGRTYEQYF. Written as DNA, the CDR3 is TGTGCCAGCAGGAGGACAGGGCGCACCTACGAGCAGTACTTC.

As for this clone: One end of the junction is discordant with germline, which a read error may explain. The rearrangement uses TRBV4-3 and TRBJ1-2, with a weak D call TRBD1 (5 bases). CDR1 LGHNA and CDR2 YSLEER come from the germline V gene. There are 15 residues in the CDR3. This CDR3 reads CASSQESTGYYAYTF. DNA for the CDR3: TGCGCCAGCAGCCAAGAGTCTACAGGATATTATGCCTACACCTTC.

The chain links TRBV5-4 to TRBJ1-5, with TRBD1 matching 7 bases. The trim removed 4 bases at V and 4 bases at J, leaving 2 bases unmatched. From germline, CDR1 is SGHNT and CDR2 YYREEE (reference sequence). CDR3 length equals 13 residues. The CDR3 here is CASSPGGNQPQHF. In nucleotides, the CDR3 is TGTGCCAGCAGCCCAGGGGGGAATCAGCCCCAGCATTTT.